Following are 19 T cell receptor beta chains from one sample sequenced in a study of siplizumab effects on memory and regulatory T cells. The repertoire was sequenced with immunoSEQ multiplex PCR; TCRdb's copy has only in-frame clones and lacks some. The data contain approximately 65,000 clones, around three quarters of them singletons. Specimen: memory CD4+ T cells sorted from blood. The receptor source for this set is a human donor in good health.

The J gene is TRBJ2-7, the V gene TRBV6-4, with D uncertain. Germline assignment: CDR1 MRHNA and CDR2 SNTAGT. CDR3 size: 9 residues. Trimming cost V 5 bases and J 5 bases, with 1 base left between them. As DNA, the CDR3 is TGTGCCAGCAGTAACGAGCAGTACTTC. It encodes CASSNEQYF.

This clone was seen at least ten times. CDR3: CSVEGHRNYGYTF. CDR3 DNA sequence: TGCAGCGTTGAAGGGCACCGGAACTATGGCTACACCTTC. The V call is TRBV29-1, the J call TRBJ1-2; D uncertain. The CDR3 contains 13 residues. Germline assignment: CDR1 SQVTM and CDR2 ANQGSEA. Trimming left V 1 base short and J 2 bases short, with 8 bases between.

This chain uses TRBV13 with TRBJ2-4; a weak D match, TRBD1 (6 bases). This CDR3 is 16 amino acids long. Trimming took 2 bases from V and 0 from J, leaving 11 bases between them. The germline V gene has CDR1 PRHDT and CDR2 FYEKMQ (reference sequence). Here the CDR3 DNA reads TGTGCCAGCAGCTTAACGACAGGACTAGCCAAAAACATTCAGTACTTC. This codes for CASSLTTGLAKNIQYF.

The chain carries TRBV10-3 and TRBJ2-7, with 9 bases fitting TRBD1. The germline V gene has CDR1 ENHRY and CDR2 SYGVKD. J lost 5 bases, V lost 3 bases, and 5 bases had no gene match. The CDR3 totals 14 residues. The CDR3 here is CAISDPRDRDEQYF. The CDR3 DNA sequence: TGTGCCATCAGTGATCCCCGGGACAGGGACGAGCAGTACTTC.

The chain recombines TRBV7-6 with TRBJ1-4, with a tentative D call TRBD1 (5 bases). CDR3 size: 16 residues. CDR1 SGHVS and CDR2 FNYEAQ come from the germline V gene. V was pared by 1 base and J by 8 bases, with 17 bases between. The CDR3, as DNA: TGTGCCAGCAGCTTAGGGGCGAGGGGCGAGGGAGAAAAACTGTTTTTT. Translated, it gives CASSLGARGEGEKLFF.

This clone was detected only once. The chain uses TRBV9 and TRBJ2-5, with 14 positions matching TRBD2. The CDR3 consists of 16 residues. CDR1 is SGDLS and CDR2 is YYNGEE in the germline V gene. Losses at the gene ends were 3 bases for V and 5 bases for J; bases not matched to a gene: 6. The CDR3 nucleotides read TGTGCCAGCAGCGCCCGGACTAGCGGGGGGTTTGAGACCCAGTACTTC. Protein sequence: CASSARTSGGFETQYF.

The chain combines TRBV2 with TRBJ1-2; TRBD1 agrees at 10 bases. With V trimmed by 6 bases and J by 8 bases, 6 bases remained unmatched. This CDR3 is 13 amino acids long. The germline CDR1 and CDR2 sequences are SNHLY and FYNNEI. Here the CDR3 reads CASRAGTGEGYTF. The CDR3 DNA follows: TGTGCCAGCAGAGCCGGGACAGGGGAGGGCTACACCTTC.

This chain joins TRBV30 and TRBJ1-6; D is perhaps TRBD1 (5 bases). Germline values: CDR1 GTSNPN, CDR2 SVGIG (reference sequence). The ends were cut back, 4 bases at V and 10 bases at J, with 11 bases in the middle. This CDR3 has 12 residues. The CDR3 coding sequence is TGTGCCTGGAATGGGGGGGACTCACCCCTCCACTTT. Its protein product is CAWNGGDSPLHF.

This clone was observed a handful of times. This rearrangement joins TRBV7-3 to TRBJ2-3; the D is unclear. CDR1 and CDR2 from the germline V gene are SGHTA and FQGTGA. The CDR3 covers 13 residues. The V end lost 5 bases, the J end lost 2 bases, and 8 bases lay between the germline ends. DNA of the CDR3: TGTGCCAGCAGCCCCTGGACCACAGATACGCAGTATTTT. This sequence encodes CASSPWTTDTQYF.

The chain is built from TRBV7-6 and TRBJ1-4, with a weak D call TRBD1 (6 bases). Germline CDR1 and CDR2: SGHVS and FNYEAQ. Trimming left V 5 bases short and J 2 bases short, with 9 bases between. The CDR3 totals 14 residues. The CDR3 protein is CASSQQGTNEKLFF. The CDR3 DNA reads TGTGCCAGCAGCCAACAGGGTACTAATGAAAAACTGTTTTTT. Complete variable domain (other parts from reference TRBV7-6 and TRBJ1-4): GAGVSQSPRYKVTKRGQDVALRCDPISGHVSLYWYRQALGQGPEFLTYFNYEAQQDKSGLPNDRFSAERPEGSISTLTIQRTEQRDSAMYRCASSQQGTNEKLFFGSGTQLSVL.

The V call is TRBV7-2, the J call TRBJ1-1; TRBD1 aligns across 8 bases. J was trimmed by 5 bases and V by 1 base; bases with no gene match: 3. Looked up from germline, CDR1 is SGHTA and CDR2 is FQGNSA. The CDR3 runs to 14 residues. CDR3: CASSLETGETEAFF. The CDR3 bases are TGTGCCAGCAGCTTAGAGACAGGGGAGACTGAAGCTTTCTTT. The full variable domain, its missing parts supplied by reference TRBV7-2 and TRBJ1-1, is GAGVSQSPSNKVTEKGKDVELRCDPISGHTALYWYRQSLGQGLEFLIYFQGNSAPDKSGLPSDRFSAERTGGSVSTLTIQRTQQEDSAVYLCASSLETGETEAFFGQGTRLTVV.

For the CDR3, the DNA is TGTGCCAGCTCCCAGGCCCAACACAATGAGCAGTTCTTC. Translated, it gives CASSQAQHNEQFF. The chain joins TRBV2 to TRBJ2-1; D remains ambiguous. The CDR3 spans 13 residues. Germline assignment: CDR1 SNHLY and CDR2 FYNNEI. V dropped 8 bases and J dropped 5 bases, with 13 bases sitting between them.

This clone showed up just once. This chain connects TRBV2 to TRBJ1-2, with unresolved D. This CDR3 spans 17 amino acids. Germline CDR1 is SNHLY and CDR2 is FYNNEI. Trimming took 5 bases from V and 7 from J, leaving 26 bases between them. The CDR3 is CASSPNVFYMEPGGYTF. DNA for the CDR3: TGTGCCAGCAGTCCCAACGTTTTTTATATGGAGCCAGGTGGCTACACCTTC.

DNA of the CDR3: TGTGCCAGCAGCGGTCGAAGGACTTACTCCTTGGGGGATGAGCAGTTCTTC. It specifies CASSGRRTYSLGDEQFF. The V call is TRBV11-2, the J call TRBJ2-1; the D call may be TRBD1 or TRBD2 (5 bases each). V was shortened by 5 bases and J by 8 bases, with 25 bases between the two germline ends. This CDR3 contains 17 residues. Germline CDR1 and CDR2: SGHAT and FQNNGV. Based on the CDR3 plus reference TRBV11-2 and TRBJ2-1, the full variable domain is EAGVAQSPRYKIIEKRQSVAFWCNPISGHATLYWYQQILGQGPKLLIQFQNNGVVDDSQLPKDRFSAERLKGVDSTLKIQPAKLEDSAVYLCASSGRRTYSLGDEQFFGPGTRLTVL.

The chain's CDR3 is CASSKDSYEQYF. As DNA, the CDR3 is TGTGCCAGCAGCAAAGACAGCTACGAGCAGTACTTC. The chain is built from TRBV5-4 and TRBJ2-7; tentatively, D is TRBD1 (5 bases). The V and J ends lost 4 bases and 3 bases respectively, with 8 bases between them. This CDR3 comprises 12 residues. From germline, CDR1 is SGHNT and CDR2 YYREEE (reference sequence).

CDR3 sequence: CATRGGVQGEKLFF. The CDR3 bases are TGTGCCACCAGGGGGGGGGTCCAAGGGGAAAAACTGTTTTTT. The J gene is TRBJ1-4, the V gene TRBV15, with a possible D match to TRBD1 (5 bases). The CDR3 contains 14 residues. V was clipped by 6 bases and J by 8 bases, with 16 bases between them. CDR1 is LNHNV, CDR2 YYDKDF, per germline (reference sequence).

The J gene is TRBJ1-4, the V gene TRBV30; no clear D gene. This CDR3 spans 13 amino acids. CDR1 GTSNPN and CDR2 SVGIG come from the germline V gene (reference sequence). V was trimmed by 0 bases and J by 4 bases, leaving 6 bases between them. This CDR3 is CAWSVQINEKLFF. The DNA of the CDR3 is TGTGCCTGGAGTGTTCAGATTAATGAAAAACTGTTTTTT.

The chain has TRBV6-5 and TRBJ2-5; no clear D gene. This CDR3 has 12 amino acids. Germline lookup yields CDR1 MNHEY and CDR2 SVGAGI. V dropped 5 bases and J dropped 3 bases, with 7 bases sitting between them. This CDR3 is CASSGMEETQYF. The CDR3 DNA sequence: TGTGCCAGCAGTGGAATGGAAGAGACCCAGTACTTC.

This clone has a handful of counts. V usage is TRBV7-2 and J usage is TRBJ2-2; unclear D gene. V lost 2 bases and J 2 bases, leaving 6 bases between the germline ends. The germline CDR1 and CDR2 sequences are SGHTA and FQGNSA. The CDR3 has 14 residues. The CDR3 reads CASSLFRNTGELFF. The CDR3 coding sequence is TGTGCCAGCAGCTTATTCCGTAACACCGGGGAGCTGTTTTTT.